Following are 22 T cell receptor beta chains from one sample sequenced in a study of lymphopenia after photon versus proton radiotherapy. The assay was immunoSEQ multiplex PCR, and TCRdb's table has in-frame clones only and misses some. The repertoire holds 9,500 to 15,000 clones, with approximately 88% as singletons. The input for sequencing was peripheral blood, taken from a patient treated with proton-based radiotherapy. Receptors originate from a man aged 55 to 70 with pancreatic cancer.

The V call is TRBV28, the J call TRBJ2-1; TRBD1 matches 8 bases. CDR3 size: 16 residues. Per germline, CDR1 MDHEN and CDR2 SYDVKM. J gave up 9 bases and V 6 bases, and 16 bases lay outside the gene matches. The CDR3 here is CASRLPWTGYHREQFF. CDR3 nucleotide sequence: TGTGCCAGCAGACTCCCATGGACAGGGTATCATCGTGAGCAGTTCTTC.

The chain employs TRBV30 and TRBJ1-5; a possible D gene is TRBD1 (6 bases). CDR3 length equals 16 residues. CDR1 GTSNPN and CDR2 SVGIG come from the germline V gene (reference sequence). The germline V and J ends were trimmed by 3 bases and 2 bases, with 17 bases remaining between them. The CDR3 DNA sequence: TGTGCCTGGAGCGACCTCCAAGGGGGAGGCAATCAGCCCCAGCATTTT. Amino acid sequence: CAWSDLQGGGNQPQHF.

J is TRBJ2-2 and V is TRBV7-9; D is unclear. The germline V gene encodes CDR1 SEHNR and CDR2 FQNEAQ (reference sequence). V was pared by 3 bases and J by 6 bases, with 11 bases between. This CDR3 is 14 amino acids long. CDR3 in DNA: TGTGCCAGCAGCTTGGAGACCCGTCCCGGGGAGCTGTTTTTT. Translated, it gives CASSLETRPGELFF.

This clone appeared a single time. The V gene is TRBV6-6, the J gene TRBJ2-7; 12 bases match TRBD1. Germline V gene lookup returns CDR1 MNHNY and CDR2 SVGAGI (reference sequence). With V trimmed by 7 bases and J by 3 bases, 7 bases remained unmatched. The CDR3 spans 15 residues. As DNA, the CDR3 is TGTGCCAGCACCAGGGGACAGGGGGCAGGCTACGAGCAGTACTTC. It translates to CASTRGQGAGYEQYF.

In this sample, this clone turned up once. This rearrangement joins TRBV7-3 to TRBJ2-1; 14 nucleotides match TRBD2. The CDR3 is made up of 16 amino acids. The germline V gene has CDR1 SGHTA and CDR2 FQGTGA. The V and J ends lost 4 bases and 6 bases, in that order; junction bases with no gene match: 5. DNA of the CDR3: TGTGCCAGCAGCTCCCGACTAGCGGGAGGGCTCAATGAGCAGTTCTTC. The encoded protein is CASSSRLAGGLNEQFF.

V and J are TRBV28 and TRBJ2-7, with D possibly matching TRBD2 (5 bases). The CDR3 is made up of 16 amino acids. Trimming stripped 3 bases from V and 2 bases from J, with 17 bases between. Germline loops: CDR1 MDHEN, CDR2 SYDVKM. The CDR3 reads CASSFASFKQPYEQYF. In nucleotides, the CDR3 is TGTGCCAGCAGTTTTGCTAGCTTTAAACAACCCTACGAGCAGTACTTC.

A single count supports this clone. Other DNA sequences in this specimen translate into the identical CDR3. The V call is TRBV5-1, the J call TRBJ2-7, with 7 bases lining up with TRBD2. J was trimmed by 2 bases and V by 0 bases; bases with no gene match: 5. CDR1 is SGHRS, CDR2 YFSETQ, per germline. The CDR3 is 15 residues long. CDR3 coding DNA: TGCGCCAGCAGCTTGGGGGGGGGAGGGACCTACGAGCAGTACTTC. It encodes CASSLGGGGTYEQYF. Filled out from reference TRBV5-1 and TRBJ2-7, the complete variable domain reads KAGVTQTPRYLIKTRGQQVTLSCSPISGHRSVSWYQQTPGQGLQFLFEYFSETQRNKGNFPGRFSGRQFSNSRSEMNVSTLELGDSALYLCASSLGGGGTYEQYFGPGTRLTVT.

The chain links TRBV6-1 to TRBJ2-2; the D is unclear. The CDR3 covers 13 residues. Germline V lookup: CDR1 MNHNS, CDR2 SASEGT. The germline V and J ends were trimmed by 2 bases and 5 bases, with 6 bases remaining between them. Here the CDR3 DNA reads TGTGCCAGCAGTGAATTCAGGACCGGGGAGCTGTTTTTT. This translates into CASSEFRTGELFF.

This chain connects TRBV4-1 to TRBJ1-4; unclear D gene. The V gene's germline CDR1 is MGHRA and CDR2 YSYEKL. This CDR3 has 14 residues. Trimming removed 4 bases at V and 4 bases at J, with 10 bases between. The CDR3 protein is CASSPDGINEKLFF. CDR3 nucleotide sequence: TGCGCCAGCAGCCCGGACGGAATTAATGAAAAACTGTTTTTT.

The genes are TRBV7-2 and TRBJ2-5, with D possibly TRBD1 on 6 matching bases. Germline loops: CDR1 SGHTA, CDR2 FQGNSA. Trimming stripped 6 bases from V and 7 bases from J, with 18 bases between. The CDR3 runs 14 residues. In DNA form, the CDR3 reads TGTGCCAGCAGGTGGCTTGGGGGCTCGGCGACCCAGTACTTC. Amino acid sequence: CASRWLGGSATQYF.

Only one count was recorded for this clone. The gene calls are TRBV5-4 and TRBJ2-1; D gene unclear. With 4 bases removed from V and 10 bases from J, the gap between germline ends came to 12 bases. This CDR3 has 12 amino acids. Germline V gene lookup returns CDR1 SGHNT and CDR2 YYREEE (reference sequence). The CDR3 sequence: CASSANDWEQFF. The CDR3 coding sequence is TGTGCCAGCAGCGCTAACGACTGGGAGCAGTTCTTC.

J is TRBJ2-1 and V is TRBV15; D may be TRBD2 (6 bases). The CDR3 has 14 residues. V shed 0 bases and J shed 5 bases, with 8 bases lying between them. Germline lookup yields CDR1 LNHNV and CDR2 YYDKDF (reference sequence). In DNA form, the CDR3 reads TGTGCCACCAGCAGAGATGGGGGGAACAATGAGCAGTTCTTC. Protein product: CATSRDGGNNEQFF.

The rearrangement uses TRBV7-6 and TRBJ2-5; 9 bases match TRBD1. The CDR3 is 15 residues long. Germline CDR1 and CDR2: SGHVS and FNYEAQ. V dropped 1 base and J dropped 5; count of bases not matched to a gene: 5. The CDR3 DNA follows: TGTGCCAGCAGCTTAGGACAGGGGGGTTCGGAGACCCAGTACTTC. Its protein product is CASSLGQGGSETQYF.

This chain joins TRBV5-1 and TRBJ2-1; 8 nucleotides line up with TRBD2. V was pared by 0 bases and J by 6 bases, with 5 bases of the junction left unmatched. Germline V CDR1 and CDR2: SGHRS, YFSETQ. CDR3 length equals 15 residues. CDR3 DNA: TGCGCCAGCAGCTTGGGCCTAGCGGGCCCCAATGAGCAGTTCTTC. This gives the protein CASSLGLAGPNEQFF.

The chain carries TRBV7-8 and TRBJ1-3, with 7 bases lining up with TRBD1. This CDR3 contains 18 residues. The germline V gene encodes CDR1 SGHVS and CDR2 FQNEAQ. V shed 1 base and J 3 bases; nucleotides not matched to a gene: 12. CDR3 sequence (DNA): TGTGCCAGCAGCTTAGTAGTAGCGGGGACAGTCAGTGGAAACACCATATATTTT. Its translation is CASSLVVAGTVSGNTIYF. Full variable domain (missing parts from reference TRBV7-8 and TRBJ1-3): GAGVSQSPRYKVAKRGQDVALRCDPISGHVSLFWYQQALGQGPEFLTYFQNEAQLDKSGLPSDRFFAERPEGSVSTLKIQRTQQEDSAVYLCASSLVVAGTVSGNTIYFGEGSWLTVV.

The chain is built from TRBV18 and TRBJ2-7; 14 nucleotides match TRBD2. The trim removed 5 bases at V and 7 bases at J, leaving 7 bases unmatched. The CDR3 runs 15 residues. Germline V gene lookup returns CDR1 KGHSH and CDR2 LQKENI. The CDR3 region is CASSVAGLAGEEQYF. The CDR3 nucleotides read TGTGCCAGCTCAGTTGCGGGACTAGCGGGAGAAGAGCAGTACTTC.

The chain couples TRBV27 to TRBJ1-5, with D perhaps matching TRBD1 (6 bases). The CDR3 consists of 16 residues. Trimming stripped 7 bases from V and 1 base from J, with 17 bases between. The germline V gene has CDR1 MNHEY and CDR2 SMNVEV (reference sequence). CDR3 residues: CASKPTGGASNQPQHF. CDR3 nucleotide sequence: TGTGCCAGCAAACCGACAGGCGGCGCAAGCAATCAGCCCCAGCATTTT.

This clone was found once. This chain links TRBV5-5 with TRBJ2-5; 7 bases are shared with TRBD1. V trimming: 4 bases; J trimming: 1 base; junction bases outside the gene matches: 16. The length of the CDR3 is 18 residues. The germline gives CDR1 SGHKS, CDR2 YYEKEE (reference sequence). The CDR3 bases are TGTGCCAGCAGCCGTATGTTCCGAGACAGGGTGACCCAAGAGACCCAGTACTTC. Amino acid sequence: CASSRMFRDRVTQETQYF.

This clone has only a few counts. This chain joins TRBV11-2 and TRBJ2-1, with D possibly called TRBD1 or TRBD2 (5 bases each). Germline CDR1 SGHAT, CDR2 FQNNGV. V lost 6 bases and J lost 4, with 16 bases in between. The CDR3 loop spans 15 amino acids. CDR3 bases: TGTGCCAGCAGGATTGTCCGAGGGGCTTACAATGAGCAGTTCTTC. It is translated as CASRIVRGAYNEQFF.

The chain employs TRBV9 and TRBJ2-1; D call uncertain. Trimming left V 3 bases short and J 2 bases short, with 3 bases between. The CDR3 extends over 12 amino acids. Germline V CDR1 and CDR2: SGDLS, YYNGEE. This CDR3 is CASSGAYNEQFF. CDR3 DNA sequence: TGTGCCAGCAGCGGGGCCTACAATGAGCAGTTCTTC.

The V gene is TRBV14, the J gene TRBJ2-7; 11 nucleotides match TRBD2. The CDR3 consists of 15 residues. The germline gives CDR1 SGHDN, CDR2 FVKESK. Losses at the gene ends were 1 base for V and 4 bases for J; bases not matched to a gene: 3. DNA for the CDR3: TGTGCCAGCAGCCAAGGACTAGCGGGGTTTTACGAGCAGTACTTC. Translated, it gives CASSQGLAGFYEQYF.

Turning to this clone: This same CDR3 is encoded by further DNA sequences in the sample. This chain links TRBV4-1 with TRBJ2-6; 10 nucleotides line up with TRBD2. J gave up 0 bases and V 2 bases, and 7 bases lay outside the gene matches. The germline V gene encodes CDR1 MGHRA and CDR2 YSYEKL. This CDR3 spans 19 amino acids. The CDR3 loop is CASSQLVAGGTSGANVLTF. Here the CDR3 DNA reads TGCGCCAGCAGCCAACTGGTAGCGGGAGGCACCTCTGGGGCCAACGTCCTGACTTTC.